This T cell receptor (beta chain) was identified in a study of blood T cell repertoires in COVID-19. Study in general: Sites in the United States, Italy and Spain provided acute and convalescent COVID-19 samples. Sample material is recorded as cDNA or gDNA derived from T cells, B-cell-depleted T cells, or PBMCs.

CDR3 length equals 15 residues. V gave up 5 bases and J gave up 1 base; unmatched junction bases: 6. Germline V CDR1 and CDR2: LNHDA, SQIVND (reference sequence). Authors' data handling: Estimation of nucleated cell counts relied on the amplification of reference gene primers. Sequencing was performed with immunoSEQ multiplex PCR; in TCRdb, only in-frame clones are kept and a portion is missing. V and J calls and clone size come straight from that table; D and trimming were deduced from the DNA. The sample has 150,000 to 200,000 clones, roughly 87% seen once. This rearrangement joins TRBV19 to TRBJ1-2, with 8 bases identical to TRBD1. The sequence came from a man aged 60 to 75 with active or convalescent COVID-19. Material for sequencing was peripheral blood. The CDR3 sequence: CASSPKDRDNYGYTF. The DNA of the CDR3 is TGTGCCAGTAGTCCCAAGGACAGGGATAACTATGGCTACACCTTC.